The 5 T cell receptor beta chains below come from one sample, sequenced in a study of cytomegalovirus exposure and HLA in healthy donors. 13 Jbeta primers and 60 Vbeta primers were used for the PCR. TCRdb keeps only in-frame clones here, not all; method: immunoSEQ multiplex PCR. In all, the sample yields about 150,000 clones. The sequenced sample consisted of PBMCs. The source is a woman aged 45-65 years in good health and CMV-seronegative.

Written as DNA, the CDR3 is TGTGCCAGCAGTTGGGGCGCTGAGGAGACCCAGTACTTC. It codes for CASSWGAEETQYF. The V and J genes are TRBV2 and TRBJ2-5, with D maybe TRBD1 (5 bases). Trimming removed 5 bases at V and 5 bases at J, with 12 bases between. Germline assignment: CDR1 SNHLY and CDR2 FYNNEI. The CDR3 covers 13 residues.

This sequence joins TRBV18 and TRBJ2-1, with a tentative D call TRBD2 (5 bases). Trimming cost V 3 bases and J 8 bases, with 26 bases left between them. The CDR3 spans 18 residues. Per germline, CDR1 KGHSH and CDR2 LQKENI. CDR3: CASSPAGGPLEGIDEQFF. DNA of the CDR3: TGTGCCAGCTCACCCGCCGGAGGACCCCTCGAGGGTATCGATGAGCAGTTCTTC. Based on the CDR3 plus reference TRBV18 and TRBJ2-1, the full variable domain is NAGVMQNPRHLVRRRGQEARLRCSPMKGHSHVYWYRQLPEEGLKFMVYLQKENIIDESGMPKERFSAEFPKEGPSILRIQQVVRGDSAAYFCASSPAGGPLEGIDEQFFGPGTRLTVL.

V and J are TRBV11-2 and TRBJ1-4; tentatively, D is TRBD1 (5 bases). Germline V CDR1 and CDR2: SGHAT, FQNNGV. The ends were cut back, 4 bases at V and 0 bases at J, with 9 bases in the middle. The CDR3 totals 15 residues. The CDR3 is CASSYRTPTNEKLFF. The CDR3 DNA reads as TGTGCCAGCAGCTACCGGACACCAACTAATGAAAAACTGTTTTTT.

CDR3 region: CASSSVMLRNQPQHF. The CDR3 bases are TGTGCCAGCTCATCGGTGATGCTTCGGAATCAGCCCCAGCATTTT. The V gene is TRBV18, the J gene TRBJ1-5; D is unclear. The CDR3 has 15 amino acids. The V end was cut by 5 bases, the J end by 4 bases, with 15 bases between. Germline V gene data show CDR1 as KGHSH and CDR2 as LQKENI.

V usage is TRBV5-1 and J usage is TRBJ2-4, with D possibly TRBD2 on 5 matching bases. CDR1 and CDR2 from the germline V gene are SGHRS and YFSETQ. With 4 bases removed from V and 0 bases from J, the gap between germline ends came to 8 bases. The CDR3 consists of 14 residues. The CDR3 region has the DNA TGCGCCAGCAGCGCCGGGGTAGCCAAAAACATTCAGTACTTC. Residues: CASSAGVAKNIQYF. Looking up the rest from reference TRBV5-1 and TRBJ2-4 gives the full variable domain: KAGVTQTPRYLIKTRGQQVTLSCSPISGHRSVSWYQQTPGQGLQFLFEYFSETQRNKGNFPGRFSGRQFSNSRSEMNVSTLELGDSALYLCASSAGVAKNIQYFGAGTRLSVL.